This record concerns one T cell receptor beta chain sequence. Its specificity is not known. These data belong to a study of cytotoxic CD8 clonotypes in ibrutinib-treated CLL. Study-wide context: Response samples followed a median around 12 months of treatment, range 6 to 36. Study-level findings and limits: Stable or contracted on treatment, public clonotypes were also uncommon. Clonality rose at ibrutinib response, held steady in sustained remission, and fell toward baseline at progression.

This CDR3 has 15 amino acids. Looked up from germline, CDR1 is SGHVS and CDR2 is FNYEAQ. The V gene lost 5 bases and the J gene lost 2 bases, with 15 bases spanning the gap. TCRdb's copy holds only in-frame clones and misses some; the assay was immunoSEQ multiplex PCR. The data contain some 100,000 clones, 58% of them singletons. The receptor was isolated from a human donor with chronic lymphocytic leukemia. This sequence joins TRBV7-6 and TRBJ1-1, with a weak D call TRBD1 (5 bases). Sequencing was performed on PBMCs, taken after 24 months of ibrutinib treatment. CDR3 coding DNA: TGTGCCAGCAGCGGCGGATCGGGGCGAAACACTGAAGCTTTCTTT. This sequence encodes CASSGGSGRNTEAFF.